This T cell receptor (beta chain) was recorded in a study of beta chain features in type 1 diabetes. Study-wide points: The naive, central memory and Treg TCRB repertoires showed an apparent similarity that was greater among patients than among healthy donors. PCR may have favored shorter templates equally in patients and controls. There was a moderate but significant shortening of TCRB CDR3s in all four CD4+ subsets of Type 1 diabetes patients.

CD4+ naive, central memory, regulatory and stem cell-like memory cells were sorted via CD45RO/CCR7/CD25/CD127/CD95/CD27. This clone was detected a few times. What it recognizes is unknown. All of the isolated RNA was reverse transcribed, so expressed TCRB transcripts were sequenced. Using immunoSEQ multiplex PCR, the repertoire was profiled, and TCRdb retains in-frame clones only, with some absent. The table records about 700,000 clones, about an eighth of them present only once. The ends were cut back, 3 bases at V and 1 base at J, with 7 bases in the middle. In germline, CDR1 is LNHDA, CDR2 SQIVND (reference sequence). The CDR3 runs 14 residues.

This TCR was sampled from a man aged 18-30 years with type 1 diabetes. This chain uses TRBV19 with TRBJ2-1; D gene uncertain. The sample consisted of naive CD4+ T cells from blood. The CDR3 here is CASSIEDSYNEQFF. The DNA of the CDR3 is TGTGCCAGTAGTATCGAGGATTCCTACAATGAGCAGTTCTTC. The variable domain in full, completed from reference TRBV19 and TRBJ2-1, reads DGGITQSPKYLFRKEGQNVTLSCEQNLNHDAMYWYRQDPGQGLRLIYYSQIVNDFQKGDIAEGYSVSREKKESFPLTVTSAQKNPTAFYLCASSIEDSYNEQFFGPGTRLTVL.